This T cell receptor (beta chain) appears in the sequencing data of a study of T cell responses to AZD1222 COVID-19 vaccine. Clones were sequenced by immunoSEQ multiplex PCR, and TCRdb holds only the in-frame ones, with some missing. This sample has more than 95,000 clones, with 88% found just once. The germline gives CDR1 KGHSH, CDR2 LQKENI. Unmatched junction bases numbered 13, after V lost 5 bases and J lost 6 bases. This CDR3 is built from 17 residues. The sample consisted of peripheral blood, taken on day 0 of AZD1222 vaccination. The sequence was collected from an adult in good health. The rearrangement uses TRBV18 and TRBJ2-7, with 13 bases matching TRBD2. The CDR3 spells CASSGLAGVVVVSEQYF. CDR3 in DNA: TGTGCCAGCTCAGGACTAGCGGGAGTGGTTGTCGTTAGCGAGCAGTACTTC.